The 23 T cell receptor beta chains below were found in one sample sequenced in a study of T cells in Graves' hyperthyroidism and ophthalmopathy. TCR beta CDR3 sequences were amplified from RNA transcripts. HTBI primers were employed in a first-round RT-PCR of the TCR CDR3. TCRdb fed the multiplex PCR reads into MiXCR, producing one record per CDR3 protein. The sample records more than 550,000 distinct CDR3 sequences, 45% being singletons. Specimen: peripheral blood or thyroid tissue (not recorded which). The source is an adult man with Graves' disease, either hyperthyroidism or ophthalmopathy (not recorded which).

J is TRBJ2-7 and V is TRBV29-1; 7 nucleotides match TRBD1. Germline lookup yields CDR1 SQVTM and CDR2 ANQGSEA. With 8 bases clipped from V and 1 base from J, the junction kept 5 bases outside the gene matches. This CDR3 has 12 amino acids. The CDR3 sequence is CSSGQASYEQYF. DNA for the CDR3: TGCAGCTCTGGACAGGCGTCCTACGAGCAGTACTTC.

The chain combines TRBV7-9 with TRBJ1-4, with 11 bases that match TRBD1. The CDR3 is 14 amino acids. The ends lost 5 bases at V and 7 bases at J; junction bases unmatched: 3. CDR1 is SEHNR, CDR2 FQNEAQ, per germline (reference sequence). The DNA for the CDR3 is TGTGCCAGCAGCACGGACAGGGGGCTTGAAAAACTGTTTTTT. Its protein is CASSTDRGLEKLFF.

This chain links TRBV12-5 with TRBJ1-5; unclear D gene. The CDR3 contains 11 residues. Germline assignment: CDR1 LGHNT and CDR2 FRNRAP. The CDR3 region is CANGENQPQHF. DNA for the CDR3: TGTGCCAACGGTGAAAATCAGCCCCAGCATTTT.

The chain is built from TRBV7-9 and TRBJ1-6, with 9 bases identical to TRBD1. CDR1 and CDR2 from the germline V gene are SEHNR and FQNEAQ (reference sequence). The CDR3 has 15 residues. Trimming took 5 bases from V and 10 from J; bases not matched to a gene: 9. CDR3 residues: CASSRPQGAGSPLHF. CDR3 DNA sequence: TGTGCCAGCAGCCGACCACAGGGGGCTGGATCACCCCTCCACTTT.

This clonotype was seen ten or more times. The chain employs TRBV20-1 and TRBJ2-7; D is undetermined. V shed 3 bases and J shed 3 bases, with 12 bases lying between them. The CDR3 consists of 13 residues. CDR1 and CDR2 (germline): DFQATT, SNEGSKA (reference sequence). The CDR3, as DNA: TGCAGTGCTAGTGATGGCAATGGCTACGAGCAGTACTTC. Translated: CSASDGNGYEQYF.

As for this clonotype: It may be a read error: a sequence one base away is much more abundant. The J gene is TRBJ1-1, the V gene TRBV29-1, with 7 positions matching TRBD1. The CDR3 is 10 residues long. Germline V CDR1 and CDR2: SQVTM, ANQGSEA. J gave up 8 bases and V 4 bases, and 1 base lay outside the gene matches. The CDR3 DNA follows: TGCAGCGTTGCAGGGGGGGAAGCTTTCTTT. Its translation: CSVAGGEAFF.

This clonotype was observed at least ten times. The gene calls are TRBV5-1 and TRBJ1-4; no definite D call. Looked up from germline, CDR1 is SGHRS and CDR2 is YFSETQ. The CDR3 consists of 15 residues. Trimming stripped 0 bases from V and 4 bases from J, with 10 bases between. The CDR3 sequence: CASSLAAGNNEKLFF. The CDR3 nucleotides are TGCGCCAGCAGCTTGGCTGCAGGAAATAATGAAAAACTGTTTTTT.

This chain joins TRBV7-2 and TRBJ1-2, with D perhaps matching TRBD1 (6 bases). V lost 1 base, J lost 7 bases, and 13 bases lay in between. The V gene's germline CDR1 is SGHTA and CDR2 FQGNSA. This CDR3 contains 14 residues. The CDR3 nucleotides are TGTGCCAGCAGCTTAGGGGAAAGGGGGAGTGGCTACACCTTC. This translates into CASSLGERGSGYTF.

As concerns this clonotype: The germline gene is not matched at one end of the junction; a read error may be the cause. The rearrangement joins TRBV7-7 to TRBJ2-5, with TRBD2 identical over 10 bases. The CDR3 has 19 residues. The germline V gene has CDR1 SSHAT and CDR2 FNYEAQ (reference sequence). The CDR3 DNA follows: TGTGCTAGCAGCTTACGGACTCCGAGCGGGGGGGCCAGTAGCGAGACCCAGTACTTC. This codes for CASSLRTPSGGASSETQYF. The variable domain in full, completed from reference TRBV7-7 and TRBJ2-5, reads GAGVSQSPRYKVTKRGQDVTLRCDPISSHATLYWYQQALGQGPEFLTYFNYEAQPDKSGLPSDRFSAERPEGSISTLTIQRTEQRDSAMYRCASSLRTPSGGASSETQYFGPGTRLLVL.

The chain has TRBV7-2 and TRBJ1-6; 7 nucleotides align to TRBD1. CDR1 and CDR2 (germline): SGHTA, FQGNSA. The CDR3 is 14 amino acids. This CDR3 reads CAREMTGSDSPLHF. CDR3 nucleotide sequence: TGTGCTAGAGAGATGACAGGGTCGGATTCACCCCTCCACTTT.

This clonotype was seen at least ten times. The chain couples TRBV2 to TRBJ1-2, with TRBD1 matching over 7 bases. The germline V gene encodes CDR1 SNHLY and CDR2 FYNNEI. Trimming removed 5 bases from V and 6 bases from J; junction bases left unmatched: 3. The CDR3 consists of 12 residues. The CDR3 sequence: CASSLQGNGYTF. The CDR3, as DNA: TGTGCCAGCAGTCTACAGGGGAATGGCTACACCTTC.

J is TRBJ2-7 and V is TRBV6-5; the D is unclear. Looked up from germline, CDR1 is MNHEY and CDR2 is SVGAGI. With 0 bases removed from V and 0 bases from J, the gap between germline ends came to 6 bases. The CDR3 runs to 14 residues. CDR3: CASSYSGYSYEQYF. For the CDR3, the DNA is TGTGCCAGCAGTTACTCTGGGTACTCCTACGAGCAGTACTTC.

The V gene is TRBV29-1, the J gene TRBJ2-5; D may correspond to TRBD1 or TRBD2 (7 bases each). Per the germline V gene, CDR1 is SQVTM and CDR2 is ANQGSEA. Trimming removed 6 bases at V and 5 bases at J, with 16 bases between. The CDR3 totals 13 residues. This CDR3 reads CSVRQGLWETQYF. For the CDR3, the DNA is TGCAGCGTAAGACAGGGACTATGGGAGACCCAGTACTTC.

The chain joins TRBV25-1 to TRBJ1-1; TRBD1 might be the D (5 bases). The CDR3 is 15 amino acids. CDR1 and CDR2 from the germline V gene are MGHDK and SYGVNS. Trimming stripped 5 bases from V and 4 bases from J, with 17 bases between. CDR3 amino acids: CASSLYRQGGTEAFF. In nucleotides, the CDR3 is TGTGCCAGCAGTTTATATCGGCAGGGTGGCACTGAAGCTTTCTTT.

V gene TRBV6-5 combines with J gene TRBJ1-4; 10 bases are shared with TRBD1. Germline CDR1 reads MNHEY; CDR2 reads SVGAGI. This CDR3 comprises 17 residues. V dropped 0 bases and J dropped 7; count of bases not matched to a gene: 8. The CDR3 DNA is TGTGCCAGCAGTTACTCCCAGACAGGGGGCCAAGGTGAAAAACTGTTTTTT. It encodes CASSYSQTGGQGEKLFF.

This clonotype has at least ten counts. V is TRBV24-1 and J is TRBJ1-2; D is possibly TRBD1 (6 bases). V lost 5 bases, J lost 8 bases, and 14 bases lay in between. The germline V gene has CDR1 KGHDR and CDR2 SFDVKD. The CDR3 is made up of 13 amino acids. CDR3 protein: CATSGRTATGYTF. CDR3 sequence (DNA): TGTGCCACCAGTGGCCGGACAGCAACGGGCTACACCTTC.

V is TRBV6-1 and J is TRBJ1-5, with unresolved D. The CDR3 is 16 residues long. Germline V lookup: CDR1 MNHNS, CDR2 SASEGT. Trimming left V 2 bases short and J 5 bases short, with 16 bases between. The CDR3 bases are TGTGCCAGCAGTGAATGGACGTTATCGGGTTATCAGCCCCAGCATTTT. This sequence encodes CASSEWTLSGYQPQHF.

Details on this clonotype: One junction end does not reproduce the germline sequence, and a read error may be involved. The gene calls are TRBV6-1 and TRBJ2-7; no reliable D call. The CDR3 is 14 amino acids. Germline loops: CDR1 MNHNS, CDR2 SASEGT. The CDR3, as DNA: TGTGCCATCAGTCCCCTGGTCGGCCCCTACGAGCAGTACTTC. Translation: CAISPLVGPYEQYF.

This clonotype was picked up a small number of times. The rearrangement joins TRBV2 to TRBJ2-5, with D tentatively TRBD1 (6 bases). The CDR3 loop spans 13 amino acids. The germline CDR1 and CDR2 sequences are SNHLY and FYNNEI. Trimming took 5 bases from V and 9 from J, leaving 16 bases between them. In DNA, the CDR3 is TGTGCCAGCAGTTCAGGGGTGTTCGGGGCCCAGTACTTC. Translation: CASSSGVFGAQYF.

This clonotype was seen at least ten times. CDR3 residues: CASSLEGAGANYGYTF. Written as DNA, the CDR3 is TGTGCCAGCAGCTTAGAGGGGGCAGGAGCTAACTATGGCTACACCTTC. J is TRBJ1-2 and V is TRBV7-2, with TRBD1 matching over 7 bases. Trimming at V came to 1 base and at J to 0 bases, leaving 5 bases not matched to a gene. Germline lookup yields CDR1 SGHTA and CDR2 FQGNSA. The CDR3 has 16 residues.

J is TRBJ2-7 and V is TRBV2; 11 nucleotides match TRBD1. CDR3 size: 16 residues. Germline lookup yields CDR1 SNHLY and CDR2 FYNNEI. Unmatched junction bases numbered 9, after V lost 4 bases and J lost 4 bases. The CDR3 DNA sequence: TGTGCCAGCAGTGGTGGGACAGGGGGAGTTCTTTACGAGCAGTACTTC. Translation: CASSGGTGGVLYEQYF.

Worth noting for this clonotype: One junction end does not reproduce the germline sequence, and a read error may be involved. V usage is TRBV24-1 and J usage is TRBJ1-5; D gene ambiguous. CDR3 length: 14 residues. Germline lookup yields CDR1 KGHDR and CDR2 SFDVKD. CDR3 sequence (DNA): TGTGCCAGCAGTTACTCTTCCAGCAATCAGCCCCAGCATTTT. Encoded protein: CASSYSSSNQPQHF.

Remarks on this clonotype: One base away lies a much larger clone, so this may be a sequencing read error. The CDR3 reads CATSDTTGEGDYGYTF. In DNA, the CDR3 is TGTGCCACCAGTGATACGACAGGGGAGGGAGACTATGGCTACACCTTC. The chain carries TRBV24-1 and TRBJ1-2; 8 bases match TRBD1. Trimming at V came to 3 bases and at J to 3 bases, leaving 8 bases not matched to a gene. CDR1 is KGHDR, CDR2 SFDVKD, per germline. The CDR3 is 16 amino acids.